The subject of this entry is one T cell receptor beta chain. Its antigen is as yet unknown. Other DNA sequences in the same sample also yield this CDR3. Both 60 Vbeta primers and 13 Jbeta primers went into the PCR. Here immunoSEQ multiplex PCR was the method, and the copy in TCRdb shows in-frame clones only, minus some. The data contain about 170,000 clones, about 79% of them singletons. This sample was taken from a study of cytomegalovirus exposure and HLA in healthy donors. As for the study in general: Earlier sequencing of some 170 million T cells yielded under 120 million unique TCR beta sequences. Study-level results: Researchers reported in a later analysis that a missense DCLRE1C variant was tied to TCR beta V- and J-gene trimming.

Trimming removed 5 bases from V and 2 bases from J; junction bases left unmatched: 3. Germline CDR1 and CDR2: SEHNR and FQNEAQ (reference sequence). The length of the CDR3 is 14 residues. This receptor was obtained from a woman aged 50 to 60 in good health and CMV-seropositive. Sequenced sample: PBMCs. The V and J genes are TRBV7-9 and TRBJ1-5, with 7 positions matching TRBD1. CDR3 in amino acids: CASSPGQGNQPQHF. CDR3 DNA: TGTGCCAGCAGCCCCGGACAGGGCAATCAGCCCCAGCATTTT.